This T cell receptor beta chain emerged from a study of radiation and T cells in renal cell carcinoma. The study, taken as a whole, reports: Top tumor clonotypes rose in blood 2 weeks post-radiation, then contracted.

Per the germline V gene, CDR1 is SNHLY and CDR2 is FYNNEI. The V gene lost 4 bases and the J gene lost 0 bases, with 12 bases spanning the gap. The CDR3 consists of 15 residues. This sample's time point: blood 4 weeks post-SBRT, at nephrectomy. The treatment here: 15 Gy SBRT to primary tumor, nephrectomy 4 weeks later. Blood was sampled at baseline, 2 weeks and 4 weeks after SBRT. This renal cell carcinoma was of the clear cell type. Measured with immunoSEQ multiplex PCR; TCRdb has only the in-frame clones, and not every one. The sample has around 140,000 clones, 75% to 90% seen once. A word on this clone: Its antigen remains unidentified.

The starting material was blood, obtained from a patient whose treatment included radiotherapy and nephrectomy. The chain links TRBV2 to TRBJ2-5; D gene ambiguous. This TCR was sampled from a woman aged 45 to 65 with renal cell carcinoma. In DNA, the CDR3 is TGTGCCAGCAGTGTAGGGAAGGGAAACCAAGAGACCCAGTACTTC. Translation gives CASSVGKGNQETQYF.